This entry features one TCR beta chain sequence. What it binds is unknown. MiXCR was run by TCRdb on the reads, yielding one entry per CDR3 protein. Found here are 800,000 to 950,000 distinct CDR3 sequences, 30% to 35% of them singletons; the top ten hold around 12%. The sample comes from a study of T cell repertoires in cytomegalovirus infection. Turning to the study itself: Based on public TCR beta signatures, there were indications of CMV infection and of a matching HLA type. Study results and caveats: The cumulative frequency of public TCR beta families identified carriers of CMV plus the relevant HLA.

This CDR3 has 14 residues. Trimming removed 1 base at V and 6 bases at J, with 11 bases between. Germline CDR1 SGHDT, CDR2 YYEEEE. This TCR came from a human donor in good health (CMV status not recorded). Some clones in this sample may be carry-over from other donors' samples. Sequencing used cultured CD8+ T cells from PBMCs, obtained from culture after CMV antigen stimulation. The chain joins TRBV5-6 to TRBJ2-1; D not resolved. For the CDR3, the DNA is TGTGCCAGCAGCTTGAGGTTCGTCAGCAATGAGCAGTTCTTC. Translation: CASSLRFVSNEQFF.